This T cell receptor beta chain was identified during a study of molecular identifiers for immune sequencing clone quantification. General study findings and limits: In CMV-specific effectors, clones above 20 copies held over 99% of molecules; naive, under 1%.

This clonotype has a count of ten or more. What it recognizes is unknown. The germline V gene encodes CDR1 SGHTA and CDR2 FQGNSA. V trimming: 6 bases; J trimming: 2 bases; junction bases outside the gene matches: 6. The CDR3 has 14 residues. In preparing bulk TCR libraries, previously described methods and listed TCR primers were used. TCRdb reprocessed the PCR reads with MiXCR, giving one entry per CDR3 protein. Among 9,500 to 15,000 distinct CDR3 sequences listed, roughly 16% were seen once. The chain uses TRBV7-2 and TRBJ2-7; 8 positions agree with TRBD1. The origin of this receptor is a human donor in good health. Some libraries in this study had Jurkat cell RNA spiked in. The sample was naive CD8+ T cells from blood, with Jurkat cell RNA spiked in. Subset reported: FACS-sorted CD8+CD4-CCR7+CD45RA+ naive T cells. The CDR3 reads CASSLRQGTYEQYF. DNA of the CDR3: TGTGCCAGCAGTCTACGACAGGGGACCTACGAGCAGTACTTC.